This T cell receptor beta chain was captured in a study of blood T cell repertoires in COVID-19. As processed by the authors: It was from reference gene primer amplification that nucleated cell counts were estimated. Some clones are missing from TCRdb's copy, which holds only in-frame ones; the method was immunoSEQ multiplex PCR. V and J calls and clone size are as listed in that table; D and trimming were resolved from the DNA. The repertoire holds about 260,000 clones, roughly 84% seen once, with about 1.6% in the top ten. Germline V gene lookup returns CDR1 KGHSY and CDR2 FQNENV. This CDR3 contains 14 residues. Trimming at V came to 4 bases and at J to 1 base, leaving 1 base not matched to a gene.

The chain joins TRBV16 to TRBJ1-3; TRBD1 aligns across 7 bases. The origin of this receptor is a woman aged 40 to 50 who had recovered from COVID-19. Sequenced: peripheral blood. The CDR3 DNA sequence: TGTGCCAGCAGCCCGACAGGGTCTGGAAACACCATATATTTT. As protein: CASSPTGSGNTIYF. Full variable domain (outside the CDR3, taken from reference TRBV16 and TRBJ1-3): GEEVAQTPKHLVRGEGQKAKLYCAPIKGHSYVFWYQQVLKNEFKFLISFQNENVFDETGMPKERFSAKCLPNSPCSLEIQATKLEDSAVYFCASSPTGSGNTIYFGEGSWLTVV.